This T cell receptor beta chain was identified during a study of blood T cell repertoires in COVID-19 (dated by TCRdb to 2019 to 2021). Describing the broader study: The collaborator samples originated in the United States, Italy and Spain and spanned the acute and convalescent phases of COVID-19. The prospective study material was composed of cDNA or gDNA derived from T cells, B-cell-depleted T cells, or PBMCs. The dataset comprised deeply sampled blood TCRbeta repertoires from subjects exposed to, actively infected with, or recovered from COVID-19. The repertoires were released in a freely available public database meant as a resource for research on the immune response to SARS-CoV-2. Samples came from the ongoing ImmuneRACE study (first 160 participants) plus 1,254 subjects from 6 global collaborators. The sample metadata nearly always contained a de-identified subject ID, COVID-19 status, age in years and sex. HLA class I and class II types, where available, came from metadata supplied by the sample provider rather than from assay-based typing.

TCRbeta CDR3 regions were amplified from genomic DNA by means of the immunoSEQ Assay, a bias-controlled multiplex PCR. On the authors' methods: The number of nucleated cells in each sample was estimated from the amplification of reference gene primers within the assay. Sequence reads were collapsed and filtered to measure the absolute abundance of every unique TCRbeta CDR3 rearrangement. For each sample, productive Simpson clonality was calculated as the square root of Simpson's diversity index over productive rearrangements. TCRdb re-hosts the immuneACCESS table, in-frame sequences only. Its copies lack some clones; in the studies checked, an unresolved V gene accounts for under half of them, and the cause for the rest is not known. V and J calls and clone size follow that table, whereas D and trimming were derived from the DNA. The table for this sample lists a few hundred thousand clones; over 75% of them were counted only once. The biggest ten clones account for 7.2% of the sample.

Whole blood was collected in K2EDTA tubes by collaborating institutions according to the institutions' own protocols. For TCRbeta analysis, collaborators shipped samples as frozen whole blood, isolated PBMCs, or DNA extracted from either of those sample types. Summary of the overall study and its limitations: How much clinical and demographic metadata was included differed by source and by participant, and the metadata was provided uncurated.

The CDR3 has 13 amino acids, counting the end cysteine and phenylalanine. The entry retains the CDR3 DNA only, 39 bases that are in frame from base 1. CDR1 KGHDR and CDR2 SFDVKD are derived from the germline V gene. At the junction V is shortened by 10 bases and J by 5 bases, with 13 bases in between. This clone was counted once. Its antigen specificity is not known. No much larger clone exists at a distance of one base, and base qualities are not known. Material: peripheral blood. Recombination joined TRBV24-1 with TRBJ1-4; the D gene is perhaps TRBD1, from 6 matching bases. The TCR comes from a human donor in a cohort sampled during active COVID-19. The CDR3 here reads CATRGPGNEKLFF. The sequence in DNA is TGTGCCACGCGGGGGCCTGGGAATGAAAAACTGTTTTTT.